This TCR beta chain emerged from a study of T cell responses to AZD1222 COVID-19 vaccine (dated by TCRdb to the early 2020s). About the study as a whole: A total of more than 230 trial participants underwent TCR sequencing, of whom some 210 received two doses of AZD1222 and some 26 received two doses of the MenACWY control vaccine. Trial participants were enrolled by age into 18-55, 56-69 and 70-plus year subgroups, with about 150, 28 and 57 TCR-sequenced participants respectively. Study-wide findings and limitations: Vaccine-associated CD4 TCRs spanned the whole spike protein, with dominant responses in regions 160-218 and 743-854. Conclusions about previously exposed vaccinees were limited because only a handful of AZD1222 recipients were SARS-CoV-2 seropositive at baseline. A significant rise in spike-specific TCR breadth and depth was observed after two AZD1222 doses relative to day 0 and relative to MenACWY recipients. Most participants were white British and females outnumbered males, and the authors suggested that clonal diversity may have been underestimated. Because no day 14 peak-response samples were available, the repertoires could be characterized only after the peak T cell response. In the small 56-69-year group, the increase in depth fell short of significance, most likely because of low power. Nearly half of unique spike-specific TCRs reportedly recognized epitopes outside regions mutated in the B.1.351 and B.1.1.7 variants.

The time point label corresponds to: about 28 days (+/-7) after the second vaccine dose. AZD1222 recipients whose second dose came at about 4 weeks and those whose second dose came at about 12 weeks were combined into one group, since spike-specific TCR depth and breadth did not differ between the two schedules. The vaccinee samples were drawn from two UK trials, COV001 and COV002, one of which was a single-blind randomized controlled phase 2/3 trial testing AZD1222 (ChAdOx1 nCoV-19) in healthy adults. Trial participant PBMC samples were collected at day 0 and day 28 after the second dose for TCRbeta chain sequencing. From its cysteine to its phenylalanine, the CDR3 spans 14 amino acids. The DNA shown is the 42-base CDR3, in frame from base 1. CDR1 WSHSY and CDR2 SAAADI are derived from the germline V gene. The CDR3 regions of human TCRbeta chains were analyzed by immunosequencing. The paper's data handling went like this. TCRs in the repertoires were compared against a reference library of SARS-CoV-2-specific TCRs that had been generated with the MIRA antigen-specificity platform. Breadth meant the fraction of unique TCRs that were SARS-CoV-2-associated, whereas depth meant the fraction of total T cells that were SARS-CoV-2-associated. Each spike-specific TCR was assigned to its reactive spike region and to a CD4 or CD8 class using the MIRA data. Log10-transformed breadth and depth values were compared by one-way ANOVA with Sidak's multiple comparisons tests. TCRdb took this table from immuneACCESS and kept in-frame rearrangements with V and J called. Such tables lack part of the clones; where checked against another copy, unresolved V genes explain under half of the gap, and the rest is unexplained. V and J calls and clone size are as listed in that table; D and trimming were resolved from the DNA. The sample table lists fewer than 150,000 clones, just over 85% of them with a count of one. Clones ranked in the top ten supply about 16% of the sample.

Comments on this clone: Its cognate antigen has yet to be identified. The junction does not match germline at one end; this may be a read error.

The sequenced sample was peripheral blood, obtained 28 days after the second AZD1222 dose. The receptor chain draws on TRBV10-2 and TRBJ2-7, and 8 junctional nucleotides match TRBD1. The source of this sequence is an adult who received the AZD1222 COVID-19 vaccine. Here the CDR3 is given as CASSAGQGHDPSDF. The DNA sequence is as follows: TGCGCCAGCAGTGCCGGACAGGGTCACGACCCCAGCGACTTC.